Listed below are T cell receptor beta chains from one sample, sequenced in a study of response to subunit inactivated influenza vaccine. TCRdb reanalysed the RT-PCR reads using MiXCR and keeps one entry per CDR3 protein. The table has about 480,000 distinct CDR3 sequences, approximately 13% seen once. This material consisted of PBMCs from blood, taken about 40 days after vaccination. The receptors come from a man aged 50-60 years who received an inactivated influenza vaccine. Both conserved end residues are part of each CDR3. The D gene is left open where the match is weak. Only some rows state a clone size, as once, few, many or a class for expanded clones.

J: TRBJ1-1
D: .
length: 15
size: .
V: TRBV20-1
DNA: TGCAGTGCTAGGGTCGTAGGGGCGGTGAACACTGAAGCTTTCTTT
CDR3: CSARVVGAVNTEAFF

J: TRBJ2-7
D: .
length: 15
size: .
V: TRBV28
DNA: TGTGCCAGCAGCCCTACAGGGCTTAGCTCCTACGAGCAGTACTTC
CDR3: CASSPTGLSSYEQYF

J: TRBJ2-7
D: TRBD2
length: 15
size: few
V: TRBV12-3/TRBV12-4
DNA: TGTGCCAGCAGCCCTCGGACTAGCGGGTACGACGAGCAGTACTTC
CDR3: CASSPRTSGYDEQYF

J: TRBJ2-2
D: .
length: 12
size: .
V: TRBV12-3/TRBV12-4
DNA: TGTGCCAGCAGTTTTTGGACCGGGGAGCTGTTTTTT
CDR3: CASSFWTGELFF

J: TRBJ2-3
D: TRBD2
length: 18
size: few
V: TRBV9
DNA: TGTGCCAGCAGCGCATTCGTTGGGACTAGCGGGAGAACAGATACGCAGTATTTT
CDR3: CASSAFVGTSGRTDTQYF

J: TRBJ1-1
D: .
length: 12
size: .
V: TRBV12-3/TRBV12-4
DNA: TGTGCCAGCAGTTTTGGGAGAGGGGAAGCTTTCTTT
CDR3: CASSFGRGEAFF

J: TRBJ2-7
D: TRBD1
length: 14
size: .
V: TRBV5-1
DNA: TGCGCCAGCAGCTTAACAGGGGCTATATACGAGCAGTACTTC
CDR3: CASSLTGAIYEQYF

J: TRBJ1-1
D: .
length: 12
size: few
V: TRBV5-1
DNA: TGCGCCAGCAGCGAGACAGTTGGTGAAGCTTTCTTT
CDR3: CASSETVGEAFF

J: TRBJ2-1
D: TRBD1
length: 18
size: .
V: TRBV29-1
DNA: TGCAGCGTAGGACTCCCGGGACAGGGGACTAGGGTTAGGAATGAGCAGTTCTTC
CDR3: CSVGLPGQGTRVRNEQFF

J: TRBJ2-5
D: TRBD1
length: 13
size: .
V: TRBV27
DNA: TGTGCCAGCAGTTGGGGACAGTCCGAGACCCAGTACTTC
CDR3: CASSWGQSETQYF

J: TRBJ1-2
D: .
length: 12
size: many
V: TRBV20-1
DNA: TGCAGTGCTAGAGATAGATCCTATGGCTACACCTTC
CDR3: CSARDRSYGYTF

J: TRBJ1-6
D: .
length: 14
size: many
V: TRBV3-1
DNA: TGTGCCAGCAGCCAAGATCAAGGGCGCTCACCCCTCCACTTT
CDR3: CASSQDQGRSPLHF

J: TRBJ2-2
D: .
length: 17
size: many
V: TRBV9
DNA: TGTGCCAGCAGCGTAGTAGCGCGGACCCTGAACACCGGGGAGCTGTTTTTT
CDR3: CASSVVARTLNTGELFF

J: TRBJ2-3
D: .
length: 16
size: many
V: TRBV20-1
DNA: TGCAGTGCTAGAGATGGGTCCCGGGGGCGCACAGATACGCAGTATTTT
CDR3: CSARDGSRGRTDTQYF

J: TRBJ1-6
D: .
length: 13
size: many
V: TRBV29-1
DNA: TGCAGCGTTATGGCAGGGTATAATTCACCCCTCCACTTT
CDR3: CSVMAGYNSPLHF

J: TRBJ2-3
D: .
length: 13
size: few
V: TRBV5-1
DNA: TGCGCCAGCAGACCAGCCTTTGGAGATACGCAGTATTTT
CDR3: CASRPAFGDTQYF

J: TRBJ2-3
D: .
length: 15
size: .
V: TRBV5-6
DNA: TGTGCCAGCAGCTTTGCCGGGGCCAGCACAGATACGCAGTATTTT
CDR3: CASSFAGASTDTQYF

J: TRBJ1-5
D: TRBD1
length: 16
size: .
V: TRBV20-1
DNA: TGCAGTGCTAGAGATTGGGGACAGATTAGCAATCAGCCCCAGCATTTT
CDR3: CSARDWGQISNQPQHF

J: TRBJ1-2
D: .
length: 17
size: few
V: TRBV27
DNA: TGTGCCAGCAGTTTAAATATATTGGGGCAGGGGATTAGAGGCTACACCTTC
CDR3: CASSLNILGQGIRGYTF

J: TRBJ2-1
D: .
length: 13
size: .
V: TRBV9
DNA: TGTGCCAGCAGCGTAGCTTGGAAGAATGAGCAGTTCTTC
CDR3: CASSVAWKNEQFF

J: TRBJ2-1
D: .
length: 15
size: many
V: TRBV6-1
DNA: TGTGCCAGCATCTCGGGCACAGGGCCCTACAATGAGCAGTTCTTC
CDR3: CASISGTGPYNEQFF

J: TRBJ2-1
D: TRBD2
length: 14
size: few
V: TRBV12-3/TRBV12-4
DNA: TGTGCCAGCACCGTAGCGGGGGGAGGAGGAGAGCAGTTCTTC
CDR3: CASTVAGGGGEQFF

J: TRBJ2-7
D: TRBD2
length: 15
size: many
V: TRBV10-3
DNA: TGTGCCATCAGGTCCGGGACTAGCGGTTCCTACGAGCAGTACTTC
CDR3: CAIRSGTSGSYEQYF

J: TRBJ1-6
D: TRBD1
length: 14
size: few
V: TRBV3-1
DNA: TGTGCCAGCAGCCAAGCGGACAGGAATTCACCCCTCCACTTT
CDR3: CASSQADRNSPLHF

J: TRBJ2-1
D: .
length: 15
size: many
V: TRBV12-3/TRBV12-4
DNA: TGTGCCAGCAGTCCGTCCGGACTCGCATACAATGAGCAGTTCTTC
CDR3: CASSPSGLAYNEQFF

J: TRBJ2-7
D: .
length: 14
size: many
V: TRBV11-2
DNA: TGTGCCAGCAGCTTAGATCCCGGGTACTACGAGCAGTACTTC
CDR3: CASSLDPGYYEQYF